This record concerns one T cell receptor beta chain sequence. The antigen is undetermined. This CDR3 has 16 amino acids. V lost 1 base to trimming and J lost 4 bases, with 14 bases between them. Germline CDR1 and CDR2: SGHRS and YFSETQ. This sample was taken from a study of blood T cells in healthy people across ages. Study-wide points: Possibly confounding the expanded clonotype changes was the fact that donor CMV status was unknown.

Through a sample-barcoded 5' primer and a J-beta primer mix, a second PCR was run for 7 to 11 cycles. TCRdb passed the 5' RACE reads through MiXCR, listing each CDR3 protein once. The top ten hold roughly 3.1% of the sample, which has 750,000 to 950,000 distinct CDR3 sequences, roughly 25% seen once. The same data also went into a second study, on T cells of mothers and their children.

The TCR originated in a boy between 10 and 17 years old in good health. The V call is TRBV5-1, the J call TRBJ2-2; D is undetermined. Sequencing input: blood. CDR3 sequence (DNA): TGCGCCAGCAGCTTGAAGGCCACTCCGGGCACCGGGGAGCTGTTTTTT. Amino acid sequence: CASSLKATPGTGELFF.